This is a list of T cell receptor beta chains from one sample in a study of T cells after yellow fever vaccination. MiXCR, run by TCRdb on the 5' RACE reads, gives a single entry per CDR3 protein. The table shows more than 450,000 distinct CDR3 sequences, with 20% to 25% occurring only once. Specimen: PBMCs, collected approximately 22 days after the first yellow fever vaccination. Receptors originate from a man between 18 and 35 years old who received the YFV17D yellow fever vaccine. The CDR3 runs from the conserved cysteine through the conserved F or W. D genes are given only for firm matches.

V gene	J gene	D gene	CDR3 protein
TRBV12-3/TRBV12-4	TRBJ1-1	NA	CASSLTGKNTEAFF
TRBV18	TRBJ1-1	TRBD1	CASSQATGADTEAFF
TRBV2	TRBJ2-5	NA	CACVEGWETQYF
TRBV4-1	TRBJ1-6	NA	CASSQDRARPPLHF
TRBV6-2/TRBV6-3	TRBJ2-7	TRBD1	CASSWAGGDRYEQYF
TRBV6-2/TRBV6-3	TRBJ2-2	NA	CASSDLPGRRLGELFF
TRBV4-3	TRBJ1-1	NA	CASSLTGTNMNTEAFF
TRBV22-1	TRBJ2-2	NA	CINSPGSGRRNTGELFF
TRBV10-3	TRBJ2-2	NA	CAISQGAAGELFF
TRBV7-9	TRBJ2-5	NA	CASSFSGSGETQYF
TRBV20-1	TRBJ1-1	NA	CSARRPTGRNTEAFF
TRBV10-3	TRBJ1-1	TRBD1	CAISRGQGANTEAFF